The next 11 T cell receptor beta chains were all read from a single sample in a study of neurological immune-mediated disorders. TCRdb reanalysed the 5' RACE reads using MiXCR and keeps one entry per CDR3 protein. The data contain about 21,000 distinct CDR3 sequences, about 15% of them singletons. Input material: PBMCs. Source of these receptors: a female donor with HTLV-1-associated myelopathy (HAM/TSP).

This clonotype was observed a few times. The limits of the CDR3 on the DNA are not certain, so only TCRdb's listed CDR3 is given. The chain has TRBV5-5 and TRBJ2-5; the table's D call, TRBD1, has no DNA check behind it. From its first to its last residue, the CDR3 has 23 amino acids. Germline V gene data show CDR1 as SGHKS and CDR2 as YYEKEE (reference sequence). This CDR3 reads CASSFYICSARVPGTGGLETQYF.

By share of the sample, this clonotype is medium-sized (0.01 to 0.1%). V is TRBV4-1 and J is TRBJ2-1; 12 bases align to TRBD2. The trim removed 3 bases at V and 3 bases at J, leaving 9 bases unmatched. Germline V gene data show CDR1 as MGHRA and CDR2 as YSYEKL. The CDR3 has 18 residues. The CDR3 sequence: CASSHVGLAGRYYNEQFF. Here the CDR3 DNA reads TGCGCCAGCAGCCACGTCGGACTAGCGGGACGATACTACAATGAGCAGTTCTTC.

The chain links TRBV6-6 to TRBJ2-2; 8 bases are a match to TRBD1. Trimming took 8 bases from V and 0 from J; bases not matched to a gene: 8. CDR1 MNHNY and CDR2 SVGAGI come from the germline V gene (reference sequence). The CDR3 length is 16 residues. CDR3 sequence reads: CASDRGRSSNTGELFF. CDR3 DNA sequence: TGTGCCAGCGACAGGGGCCGTTCTTCGAACACCGGGGAGCTGTTTTTT.

This clonotype was recorded at least ten times. The V and J genes are TRBV5-1 and TRBJ2-2, with D unresolved. The ends were cut back, 0 bases at V and 0 bases at J, with 3 bases in the middle. The germline CDR1 and CDR2 sequences are SGHRS and YFSETQ. The CDR3 is made up of 14 amino acids. CDR3 bases: TGCGCCAGCAGCTTGGGGTCGAACACCGGGGAGCTGTTTTTT. This encodes CASSLGSNTGELFF.

This clonotype was picked up many times. The chain employs TRBV7-3 and TRBJ2-1; TRBD1 matches 7 bases. Germline CDR1 SGHTA, CDR2 FQGTGA. Trimming removed 1 base from V and 7 bases from J; junction bases left unmatched: 7. CDR3 length equals 15 residues. The CDR3 sequence: CASSLMAGGMNEQFF. The DNA for the CDR3 is TGTGCCAGCAGCTTAATGGCAGGGGGTATGAATGAGCAGTTCTTC.

This clonotype was counted ten times or more. This sequence joins TRBV9 and TRBJ2-2, with 9 bases fitting TRBD2. The CDR3 runs 15 residues. V lost 3 bases, J lost 4 bases, and 4 bases stayed unmatched. Per germline, CDR1 SGDLS and CDR2 YYNGEE. The CDR3 spells CASSDGRGGTGELFF. The CDR3 nucleotides read TGTGCCAGCAGCGATGGGCGGGGGGGCACCGGGGAGCTGTTTTTT.

This clonotype was counted many times. This chain joins TRBV7-6 and TRBJ1-1, with D perhaps matching TRBD1 (5 bases). Germline V gives CDR1 SGHVS, CDR2 FNYEAQ. CDR3 length equals 14 residues. The V end lost 3 bases, the J end lost 2 bases, and 10 bases lay between the germline ends. The CDR3 protein is CASSFIDSNTEAFF. In nucleotides, the CDR3 is TGTGCCAGCAGCTTCATAGACAGTAACACTGAAGCTTTCTTT.

In this sample, this clonotype turned up many times. The chain recombines TRBV6-2 or TRBV6-3 with TRBJ2-1, with TRBD2 matching 10 bases. The germline gives CDR1 MNHEY, CDR2 SVGEGT. The CDR3 sequence is 17 residues long. With 0 bases clipped from V and 6 bases from J, the junction kept 8 bases outside the gene matches. In nucleotides, the CDR3 is TGTGCCAGCAGTTACTCCCCAACTAGCGGGATTTTCAATGAGCAGTTCTTC. Encoded protein: CASSYSPTSGIFNEQFF.

The chain employs TRBV7-2 and TRBJ2-7, with no clear D. V lost 5 bases and J lost 0, with 14 bases in between. CDR3 size: 15 residues. The germline CDR1 and CDR2 sequences are SGHTA and FQGNSA. The DNA of the CDR3 is TGTGCCAGCAGCGGGTACGGACGGAGCTCCTACGAGCAGTACTTC. This translates into CASSGYGRSSYEQYF.

This clonotype has ten or more counts. This rearrangement joins TRBV5-1 to TRBJ2-5, with TRBD2 identical over 12 bases. V shed 1 base, J shed 2 bases, and the junction held 0 bases outside the gene matches. The CDR3 length is 15 residues. Germline V gene sequence: CDR1 SGHRS, CDR2 YFSETQ. The CDR3 nucleotides are TGCGCCAGCAGCTTGACTAGCGGGAGGCAAGAGACCCAGTACTTC. Its protein is CASSLTSGRQETQYF.

The sample holds many counts of this clonotype. The V call is TRBV7-6, the J call TRBJ1-5; possibly TRBD1 for D (5 bases). Germline V lookup: CDR1 SGHVS, CDR2 FNYEAQ. The CDR3 is 15 residues long. Trimming removed 4 bases from V and 2 bases from J, with 12 bases in between. Written as DNA, the CDR3 is TGTGCCAGCAGCTCCCTCGGGGCTGGCAATCAGCCCCAGCATTTT. Translating it yields CASSSLGAGNQPQHF.